This T cell receptor beta chain was sequenced in a study of regulatory T cells in long-lasting Graves disease (dated by TCRdb to the early 2020s). Some background on the complete study: To count as having persistent Graves' disease, a patient had to have received antithyroid drug treatment for over 5 years with TSH receptor autoantibodies remaining persistently positive. Patients with persistent Graves' disease were compared with patients with newly diagnosed Graves' disease using TCR sequencing and RNA sequencing of peripheral blood. The study took place in China and was registered as a clinical trial. TCR sequencing covered roughly 13 persistent and around 20 newly diagnosed Graves' disease patients, around 35 samples in total. On average, persistent Graves' disease patients in the clinical cohort had been on antithyroid drugs for approximately ten years.

Receptors were amplified or captured by multiplex PCR. Sequenced on an Illumina HiSeq 4000. iRepertoire HTBI primers and Arm-PCR amplification of CDR3 regions were used to construct TCR beta libraries. PCR products were gel purified before sequencing. In the original analysis: Gene usage analysis of CDR3 amino acid clonotypes used the approximately 62 TRBV and 14 to 15 TRBJ segments found across samples. COPE and FqMerger were used to merge filtered high-quality paired reads into contigs. Contigs were aligned with BLAST to IMGT TRBV, TRBD and TRBJ reference genes, and CDR3 was defined per IMGT. Clonotypes above 0.1% frequency were classified as highly expanded clones. Shannon entropy was used to measure repertoire diversity, and the Gini coefficient was used to measure V-J evenness. Clonotypes shared by more than one individual were considered public. Clones were called with MiXCR by TCRdb after fastp trimmed the public reads at Q25, and only in-frame beta chains were retained. A single entry per CDR3 protein holds the most common genes and DNA from its merged rows. For this entry, the V and J calls and clone size follow TCRdb and not the study's own pipeline. Across this sample there are about 400,000 distinct CDR3 sequences, with less than 25% seen only once. The ten top clones hold 20% to 25% of the sample.

The germline V and J ends show losses of 6 bases and 2 bases respectively, and no gene match explains 6 bases of the junction. The CDR3 sequence holds 15 residues, the cysteine and phenylalanine included. Only the CDR3 region is kept as DNA, spanning 45 bases read in frame from base 1. CDR1 MDHEN and CDR2 SYDVKM were looked up in the germline V gene. Study-level results and caveats: Compared with newly diagnosed patients, persistent Graves' disease patients had lower TCR Shannon entropy and fewer highly expanded clones, which suggests clonal expansion. Patients with persistent disease shared more public clonotypes (approximately 2,500) than newly diagnosed patients did (approximately 1,000). Sequencing and analysis were limited to the TCR beta chain. The authors acknowledged the small sample size as a limitation that may reduce accuracy. Only peripheral blood was studied, because thyroid tissue, the primary lesion, was inaccessible. Preferential use of TRBV28, TRBJ1-2 and TRBJ2-5 was observed in persistent disease, whereas TRBV20-1 and TRBJ2-1 were favored in newly diagnosed disease.

What the time point label conveys for this sample: persistent/refractory GD, antithyroid drugs over 5 years with positive TRAb. For both TCR sequencing and RNA sequencing, RNA was extracted from PBMCs in TRIzol. Graves' disease was diagnosed according to American Thyroid Association guidelines. Recruitment of patients was carried out at an endocrinology department in Xi'an, China. Each patient gave 8.5 to 9.5 milliliters of peripheral blood, collected in an EDTA anticoagulant tube. Ficoll Paque Plus density gradient separation was used to isolate PBMCs, and no further T cell sorting was performed. An Agilent 2100 Bioanalyzer and agarose gel were used to assess RNA quality, and a NanoDrop 2000 was used to measure RNA concentration. Ten or more counts support this clonotype. Its cognate antigen has yet to be identified. No base quality values were provided; no much bigger clone lies one nucleotide off.

The specimen was peripheral blood mononuclear cells (PBMCs), collected when the disease was refractory, from a patient treated with antithyroid drugs. The origin of this receptor is a female donor with Graves disease. The chain was built from TRBV28 and TRBJ1-5; 8 bases in the middle match TRBD1. The DNA sequence is given as TGTGCCAGCAGAGTAGGGACAGGACGCAATCAGCCCCAGCATTTT. This is translated as CASRVGTGRNQPQHF.